A single T cell receptor (beta chain) is shown here with its context. The length of the CDR3 is 16 residues. The data belong to a study of blood T cell repertoires in COVID-19. About the study: Donors in the United States, Italy and Spain gave samples during acute or convalescent COVID-19. Sources were T cells, B-cell-depleted T cells, or PBMCs; the material itself was cDNA or gDNA.

Per the authors' pipeline: Reference gene primers were amplified, and this amplification served to estimate nucleated cell counts. Profiled with immunoSEQ multiplex PCR; TCRdb holds only in-frame clones, not every one. The V and J calls and the clone size are those of that table, but D and trimming were determined from the DNA. The sample contains 30,000 to 40,000 clones, roughly nine tenths of which appear only once. The sequenced material came from peripheral blood. The chain employs TRBV21-1 and TRBJ2-1; the D call in the table, TRBD2, was not verified against the DNA. TRBV21-1 is annotated as a pseudogene. The receptor comes from a man between 50 and 59 years old with active COVID-19. CDR3 nucleotides: TGTGCCAGCAGCAAAGGTTGTAGCGGGAGTGGCAATGAGCAGTTCTTC. Its translation is CASSKGCSGSGNEQFF.